These 3 T cell receptor beta chains were sequenced from one sample in a study of blood T cells in healthy people across ages. The second PCR ran roughly 6 to 11 cycles with a sample-barcoded 5' primer and J-beta primers. TCRdb ran MiXCR on the 5' RACE reads and lists one entry per CDR3 protein. The profile covers about 1.8 million distinct CDR3 sequences, with 49% appearing a single time and 2% to 2.5% taken by the ten largest. Material for sequencing was blood. Source of these receptors: a woman aged 40 to 49 in good health.

V usage is TRBV7-9 and J usage is TRBJ2-3; the D gene is possibly TRBD1 (6 bases). The CDR3 consists of 14 residues. Trimming cost V 4 bases and J 6 bases, with 14 bases left between them. CDR1 and CDR2 from the germline V gene are SEHNR and FQNEAQ (reference sequence). CDR3 coding DNA: TGTGCCAGCAGCTACTTACAGGGTTTGGATACGCAGTATTTT. Translating gives CASSYLQGLDTQYF.

A single count supports this clonotype. The chain couples TRBV6-2 or TRBV6-3 to TRBJ2-3, with D perhaps matching TRBD2 (5 bases). Germline V gene sequence: CDR1 MNHEY, CDR2 SVGEGT. The V end lost 6 bases, the J end lost 3 bases, and 16 bases lay between the germline ends. The CDR3 is made up of 15 amino acids. CDR3 residues: CASRIGLAGTDTQYF. CDR3 sequence (DNA): TGTGCCAGCAGAATCGGGCTGGCGGGTACAGATACGCAGTATTTT.

This chain joins TRBV4-1 and TRBJ2-5; D assignment may be TRBD1 or TRBD2 (5 bases each). The ends were cut back, 4 bases at V and 3 bases at J, with 18 bases in the middle. The CDR3 is 16 residues long. Per the germline V gene, CDR1 is MGHRA and CDR2 is YSYEKL. The CDR3: CASSPLLVGPKETQYF. DNA for the CDR3: TGCGCCAGCAGCCCTCTTCTCGTGGGACCGAAAGAGACCCAGTACTTC.